Presented here are 30 T cell receptor beta chains from one specimen sequenced in a study of CD8+CD57+ T cells in acquired aplastic anemia. CDR3 and TCR beta VDJ profiling relied on a genomic DNA template. TCRdb redid the calling of the reads with MiXCR, one entry per CDR3 protein. The repertoire consists of over 250,000 distinct CDR3 sequences, with roughly 61% occurring once and the leading ten covering roughly 1.2%. Sequencing was done on patients that had shown CD8+CD57+ cell expansion by flow cytometry. Sequenced: sorted CD4+, CD8+, or CD8+CD57+ T cells (not recorded which) from PBMCs. All receptors come from a human donor with aplastic anemia.

The rearrangement links TRBV20-1 to TRBJ2-6; weak D call: TRBD1 (6 bases). Germline V gene data show CDR1 as DFQATT and CDR2 as SNEGSKA (reference sequence). Between the trimmed V and J ends, which lost 1 base and 5 bases, there was a span of 12 bases. The length of the CDR3 is 15 residues. CDR3 amino acids: CSARGRGKRANVLTF. CDR3 DNA: TGCAGTGCTAGAGGCAGGGGTAAGAGGGCCAACGTCCTGACTTTC.

The genes are TRBV7-7 and TRBJ2-1; 14 bases align to TRBD2. The V gene's germline CDR1 is SSHAT and CDR2 FNYEAQ (reference sequence). The CDR3 extends over 16 amino acids. With V trimmed by 3 bases and J by 7 bases, 5 bases remained unmatched. This chain's CDR3 is CASSFRLAGGRNEQFF. In DNA form, the CDR3 reads TGTGCCAGCAGCTTCAGACTAGCGGGGGGGCGAAATGAGCAGTTCTTC.

This chain joins TRBV9 and TRBJ1-5, with D possibly matching TRBD1 (6 bases). This CDR3 region has 15 residues. The V end was cut by 3 bases, the J end by 7 bases, with 17 bases between. Germline CDR1 is SGDLS and CDR2 is YYNGEE. As DNA, the CDR3 is TGTGCCAGCAGCGGGGGGGCACAGGGCGGCCAGCCCCAGCATTTT. It encodes CASSGGAQGGQPQHF.

This clonotype was counted a few times. The chain combines TRBV5-5 with TRBJ2-7; a possible D gene is TRBD1 (5 bases). Trimming pared 2 bases from V and 2 bases from J, leaving 8 bases between. The germline V gene encodes CDR1 SGHKS and CDR2 YYEKEE (reference sequence). This CDR3 region has 13 residues. The CDR3 loop reads CASSFQGTYEQYF. In DNA form, the CDR3 reads TGTGCCAGCAGCTTTCAGGGTACCTACGAGCAGTACTTC.

This clonotype showed up just once. At one boundary the junction diverges from the germline segment, which might be a read error. This sequence joins TRBV5-1 and TRBJ2-3; 13 nucleotides agree with TRBD2. Germline CDR1 SGHRS, CDR2 YFSETQ. This CDR3 spans 15 amino acids. The CDR3 here is CASSAGLAGVSTQYF. DNA for the CDR3: TGTGCCAGCAGCGCAGGACTAGCGGGGGTTTCTACGCAGTATTTT.

The CDR3 DNA sequence: TGTGCCATCAGTCGCGCTAGCGGGGGTACAGATACGCAGTATTTT. Its protein is CAISRASGGTDTQYF. The chain joins TRBV10-3 to TRBJ2-3; 10 bases map to TRBD2. The CDR3 runs to 15 residues. V was pared by 5 bases and J by 3 bases, with 5 bases of the junction left unmatched. Looked up from germline, CDR1 is ENHRY and CDR2 is SYGVKD.

V gene TRBV2 combines with J gene TRBJ2-5, with TRBD1 identical over 7 bases. Losses at the gene ends were 6 bases for V and 4 bases for J; bases not matched to a gene: 17. CDR3 length: 17 amino acids. Germline assignment: CDR1 SNHLY and CDR2 FYNNEI. CDR3 residues: CASSLGPPATGLETQYF. The CDR3 DNA reads TGTGCCAGCAGCTTAGGGCCCCCAGCGACAGGGTTAGAGACCCAGTACTTC. The full variable domain, with the rest looked up from reference TRBV2 and TRBJ2-5, is EPEVTQTPSHQVTQMGQEVILRCVPISNHLYFYWYRQILGQKVEFLVSFYNNEISEKSEIFDDQFSVERPDGSNFTLKIRSTKLEDSAMYFCASSLGPPATGLETQYFGPGTRLLVL.

This clonotype was detected once. The J gene is TRBJ2-1, the V gene TRBV10-3; D is perhaps TRBD1 (6 bases). Germline V gives CDR1 ENHRY, CDR2 SYGVKD. The CDR3 has 14 residues. Trimming cost V 4 bases and J 7 bases, with 14 bases left between them. The CDR3 sequence is CAISGGPGVNEQFF. CDR3 coding DNA: TGTGCCATCAGTGGCGGGCCAGGGGTGAATGAGCAGTTCTTC.

This clonotype came up many times. This sequence joins TRBV20-1 and TRBJ2-7; 8 bases agree with TRBD1. Germline V gene sequence: CDR1 DFQATT, CDR2 SNEGSKA (reference sequence). The CDR3 is 13 residues long. V dropped 1 base and J dropped 3; count of bases not matched to a gene: 2. CDR3: CSARGGQGYEQYF. In DNA form, the CDR3 reads TGCAGTGCTAGAGGAGGACAGGGCTACGAGCAGTACTTC.

V and J are TRBV7-2 and TRBJ1-3; D is perhaps TRBD1 (6 bases). Matching the DNA end better, TRBJ1-1 makes the J call doubtful. This CDR3 is built from 12 residues. CDR1 SGHTA and CDR2 FQGNSA come from the germline V gene. CDR3 DNA sequence: TGTGCCAGCAGCCTGCAACAGGGACAAGCTTTCTTT. It encodes CASSLQQGQAFF.

The chain has TRBV7-4 and TRBJ2-7, with D possibly matching TRBD2 (6 bases). Trimming took 0 bases from V and 0 from J, leaving 12 bases between them. Germline CDR1 is SGHVT and CDR2 is SQSDAQ. The CDR3 is made up of 16 amino acids. CDR3 DNA: TGTGCCAGCAGCTTAGCGGGCCGGGGAGGCTCCTACGAGCAGTACTTC. This codes for CASSLAGRGGSYEQYF.

This chain links TRBV7-4 with TRBJ2-1; 8 positions match TRBD2. The CDR3 loop spans 14 amino acids. Germline-derived CDR1 and CDR2 are SGHVT and SQSDAQ. V was pared by 5 bases and J by 3 bases, with 3 bases of the junction left unmatched. As DNA, the CDR3 is TGTGCCAGCAGCGGGGCGGGAGGCTACAATGAGCAGTTCTTC. This gives the protein CASSGAGGYNEQFF.

This clonotype showed up many times. The V and J genes are TRBV5-1 and TRBJ1-4, with D maybe TRBD1 (5 bases). V gave up 1 base and J gave up 4 bases, with 8 bases separating them. This CDR3 has 14 residues. Germline CDR1 reads SGHRS; CDR2 reads YFSETQ. CDR3 region: CASSLRTNNEKLFF. Written as DNA, the CDR3 is TGCGCCAGCAGCTTGCGGACAAATAATGAAAAACTGTTTTTT.

This chain joins TRBV7-2 and TRBJ2-5, with no clear D. The J call may be faulty, since TRBJ2-7 better matches the DNA end. Germline assignment: CDR1 SGHTA and CDR2 FQGNSA. The CDR3 length is 14 residues. CDR3 sequence: CASSPWAHSYEQYF. CDR3 bases: TGTGCCAGCAGCCCGTGGGCGCACTCCTACGAGCAGTACTTC.

This clonotype was recorded only once. This chain uses TRBV27 with TRBJ1-6; a weak D match, TRBD1 (6 bases). This CDR3 region has 15 residues. The germline V and J ends were trimmed by 4 bases and 7 bases, with 14 bases remaining between them. Germline CDR1 MNHEY, CDR2 SMNVEV (reference sequence). DNA for the CDR3: TGTGCCAGCAGTTATGGTCGGACAGTGAATTCACCCCTCCACTTT. Translation: CASSYGRTVNSPLHF.

CDR3 in DNA: TGCAGCTTGGACAGGGGGTGGTACGAGCAGTACTTC. Its protein is CSLDRGWYEQYF. The chain joins TRBV29-1 to TRBJ2-7; 10 bases are a match to TRBD1. J lost 4 bases, V lost 8 bases, and 5 bases had no gene match. CDR3 size: 12 residues. Per germline, CDR1 SQVTM and CDR2 ANQGSEA.

The J gene is TRBJ1-2, the V gene TRBV7-8; D remains ambiguous. The germline V gene has CDR1 SGHVS and CDR2 FQNEAQ. Trimming took 1 base from V and 3 from J, leaving 12 bases between them. The CDR3 sequence is 15 residues long. As DNA, the CDR3 is TGTGCCAGCAGCTTAGGTGGGAACACCGACTATGGCTACACCTTC. Translation gives CASSLGGNTDYGYTF.

The chain joins TRBV19 to TRBJ2-5, with a weak D call TRBD2 (5 bases). CDR1 and CDR2 from the germline V gene are LNHDA and SQIVND (reference sequence). This CDR3 is built from 15 residues. V dropped 6 bases and J dropped 2 bases, with 16 bases sitting between them. CDR3 region: CASRDGGVGQETQYF. DNA of the CDR3: TGTGCCAGTAGGGACGGAGGAGTGGGACAAGAGACCCAGTACTTC. Based on the CDR3 plus reference TRBV19 and TRBJ2-5, the full variable domain is DGGITQSPKYLFRKEGQNVTLSCEQNLNHDAMYWYRQDPGQGLRLIYYSQIVNDFQKGDIAEGYSVSREKKESFPLTVTSAQKNPTAFYLCASRDGGVGQETQYFGPGTRLLVL.

This clonotype showed up many times. The chain links TRBV29-1 to TRBJ1-1; D remains unclear. The CDR3 is 12 residues long. Trimming left V 7 bases short and J 4 bases short, with 13 bases between. Germline V gives CDR1 SQVTM, CDR2 ANQGSEA. The CDR3 DNA reads TGCAGCGCCCTACCTGGGAGCACTGAAGCTTTCTTT. Its translation: CSALPGSTEAFF.

This chain joins TRBV5-1 and TRBJ2-3; 11 nucleotides agree with TRBD1. Germline CDR1 and CDR2: SGHRS and YFSETQ. After removal of 7 bases from V and 1 base from J, the junction contained 17 bases not matched to a gene. The CDR3 totals 19 residues. This CDR3 is CASSSGTGTGGYGTDTQYF. CDR3 DNA sequence: TGCGCCAGCTCTTCCGGAACCGGGACAGGGGGATACGGCACAGATACGCAGTATTTT.

On this clonotype: The CDR3 does not end in the conserved phenylalanine or tryptophan, so this is likely a read error. The DNA is left out, because the CDR3 cannot be placed on it with certainty; the CDR3 is given as TCRdb lists it. The rearrangement links TRBV7-9 to TRBJ1-2. Both ends counted, the CDR3 spans 8 residues. Germline CDR1 reads SEHNR; CDR2 reads FQNEAQ (reference sequence). This CDR3 reads CASSLGPY.

The CDR3 nucleotides are TGTGCCAGCAGTTTTGGCGCAACTAATGAAAAACTGTTTTTT. Protein product: CASSFGATNEKLFF. J is TRBJ1-4 and V is TRBV28, with D hard to call. V was cut by 3 bases and J by 0 bases, with 5 bases left in between. Germline V gene sequence: CDR1 MDHEN, CDR2 SYDVKM. The CDR3 consists of 14 residues.

This clonotype was recorded only once. The chain is built from TRBV2 and TRBJ2-7, with unresolved D. The CDR3 sequence is 11 residues long. Germline lookup yields CDR1 SNHLY and CDR2 FYNNEI. V was shortened by 2 bases and J by 4 bases, with 3 bases between the two germline ends. CDR3 region: CASSEKYEQYF. CDR3 coding DNA: TGTGCCAGCAGTGAAAAGTACGAGCAGTACTTC.

This clonotype was detected only once. The chain has TRBV5-1 and TRBJ1-1, with 9 positions matching TRBD1. Germline loops: CDR1 SGHRS, CDR2 YFSETQ. This CDR3 has 16 amino acids. The trim removed 0 bases at V and 0 bases at J, leaving 3 bases unmatched. The CDR3, as DNA: TGCGCCAGCAGCTTGGCGGGACAGGGAATGAACACTGAAGCTTTCTTT. Protein product: CASSLAGQGMNTEAFF.

V and J are TRBV7-9 and TRBJ1-5; TRBD1 is a possible D gene (5 bases). Germline V lookup: CDR1 SEHNR, CDR2 FQNEAQ (reference sequence). Trimming stripped 7 bases from V and 0 bases from J, with 13 bases between. The CDR3 loop spans 15 amino acids. CDR3 DNA: TGTGCCAGCACCACAGGAGAAAATAGCAATCAGCCCCAGCATTTT. It encodes CASTTGENSNQPQHF. The variable domain in full, with the rest retrieved from reference TRBV7-9 and TRBJ1-5, is DTGVSQNPRHKITKRGQNVTFRCDPISEHNRLYWYRQTLGQGPEFLTYFQNEAQLEKSRLLSDRFSAERPKGSFSTLEIQRTEQGDSAMYLCASTTGENSNQPQHFGDGTRLSIL.

The genes are TRBV20-1 and TRBJ1-1, with TRBD1 as a possible D gene (6 bases). Per germline, CDR1 DFQATT and CDR2 SNEGSKA (reference sequence). V was pared by 3 bases and J by 0 bases, with 11 bases between. CDR3 size: 14 residues. CDR3 nucleotides: TGCAGTGCTAGCGAAAGACAGGTGAACACTGAAGCTTTCTTT. Encoded protein: CSASERQVNTEAFF.

This chain joins TRBV20-1 and TRBJ1-5; weak D call: TRBD1 (6 bases). The germline V gene has CDR1 DFQATT and CDR2 SNEGSKA (reference sequence). The CDR3 length is 15 residues. Trimming cost V 0 bases and J 8 bases, with 17 bases left between them. The CDR3 nucleotides are TGCAGTGCTAGAGAGGCCAGGGGAGGGAACAAGCCCCAGCATTTT. This translates into CSAREARGGNKPQHF.

In its sample, this clonotype was seen many times. This chain joins TRBV5-1 and TRBJ2-6, with D tentatively TRBD1 or TRBD2 (5 bases each). The germline gives CDR1 SGHRS, CDR2 YFSETQ. V was pared by 5 bases and J by 2 bases, with 20 bases between. The CDR3 covers 18 residues. The CDR3 reads CASSYTWGSDTGANVLTF. The CDR3 DNA sequence: TGCGCCAGCAGTTACACCTGGGGGAGCGATACTGGGGCCAACGTCCTGACTTTC.

The rearrangement links TRBV7-9 to TRBJ1-5, with D hard to call. Trimming took 1 base from V and 7 from J, leaving 8 bases between them. This CDR3 comprises 13 residues. In germline, CDR1 is SEHNR, CDR2 FQNEAQ (reference sequence). The CDR3 coding sequence is TGTGCCAGCAGCTTAGTTTGGAGCCAGCCCCAGCATTTT. It yields the protein CASSLVWSQPQHF.

This chain joins TRBV2 and TRBJ1-2; a weak D match, TRBD1 (6 bases). Trimming stripped 2 bases from V and 1 base from J, with 11 bases between. Per the germline V gene, CDR1 is SNHLY and CDR2 is FYNNEI. The CDR3 has 15 amino acids. CDR3 residues: CASSERGDNNYGYTF. The CDR3 DNA reads as TGTGCCAGCAGTGAAAGGGGGGACAATAACTATGGCTACACCTTC. The complete variable domain, with remaining parts taken from reference TRBV2 and TRBJ1-2, reads EPEVTQTPSHQVTQMGQEVILRCVPISNHLYFYWYRQILGQKVEFLVSFYNNEISEKSEIFDDQFSVERPDGSNFTLKIRSTKLEDSAMYFCASSERGDNNYGYTFGSGTRLTVV.